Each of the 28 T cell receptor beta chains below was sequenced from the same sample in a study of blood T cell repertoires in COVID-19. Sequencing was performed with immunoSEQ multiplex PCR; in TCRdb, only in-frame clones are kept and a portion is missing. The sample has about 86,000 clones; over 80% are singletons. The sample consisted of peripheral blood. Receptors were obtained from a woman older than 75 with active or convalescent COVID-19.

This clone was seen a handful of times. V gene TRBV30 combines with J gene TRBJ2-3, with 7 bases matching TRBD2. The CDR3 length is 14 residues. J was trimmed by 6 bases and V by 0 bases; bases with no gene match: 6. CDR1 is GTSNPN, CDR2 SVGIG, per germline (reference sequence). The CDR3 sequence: CAWSVGGSSDTQYF. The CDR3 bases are TGTGCCTGGAGTGTGGGAGGGTCCTCGGATACGCAGTATTTT.

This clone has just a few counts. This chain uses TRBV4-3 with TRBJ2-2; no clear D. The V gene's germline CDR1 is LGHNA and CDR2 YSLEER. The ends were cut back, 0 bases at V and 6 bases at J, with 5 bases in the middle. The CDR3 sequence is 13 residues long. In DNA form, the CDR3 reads TGCGCCAGCAGCCAAGAAACATCCGGGGAGCTGTTTTTT. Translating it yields CASSQETSGELFF.

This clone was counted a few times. CDR3 in DNA: TGTGCCAGCAGCTTGCGCGGGCTTGGCTACACCTTC. The encoded protein is CASSLRGLGYTF. The chain carries TRBV5-4 and TRBJ1-2; no clear D gene. V shed 1 base and J shed 7 bases, with 8 bases lying between them. Germline loops: CDR1 SGHNT, CDR2 YYREEE (reference sequence). The CDR3 contains 12 residues.

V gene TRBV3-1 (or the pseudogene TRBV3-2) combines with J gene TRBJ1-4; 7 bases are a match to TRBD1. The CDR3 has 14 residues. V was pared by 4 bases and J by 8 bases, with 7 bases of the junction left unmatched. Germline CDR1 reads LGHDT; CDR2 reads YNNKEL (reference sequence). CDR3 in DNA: TGTGCCAGCAGCCTAAACAGGGGAGGCGAAAAACTGTTTTTT. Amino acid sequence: CASSLNRGGEKLFF.

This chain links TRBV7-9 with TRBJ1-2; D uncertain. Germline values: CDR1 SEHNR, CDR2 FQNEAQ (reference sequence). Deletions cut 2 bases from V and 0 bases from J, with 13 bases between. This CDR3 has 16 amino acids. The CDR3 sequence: CASSLQLQNPNYGYTF. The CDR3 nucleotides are TGTGCCAGCAGCTTACAGCTACAGAACCCTAACTATGGCTACACCTTC.

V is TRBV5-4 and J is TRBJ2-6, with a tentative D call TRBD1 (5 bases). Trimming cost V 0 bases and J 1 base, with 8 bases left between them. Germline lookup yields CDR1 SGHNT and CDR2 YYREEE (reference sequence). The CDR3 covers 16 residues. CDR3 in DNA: TGTGCCAGCAGCTTGGACCCAGGGTCTGGGGCCAACGTCCTGACTTTC. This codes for CASSLDPGSGANVLTF.

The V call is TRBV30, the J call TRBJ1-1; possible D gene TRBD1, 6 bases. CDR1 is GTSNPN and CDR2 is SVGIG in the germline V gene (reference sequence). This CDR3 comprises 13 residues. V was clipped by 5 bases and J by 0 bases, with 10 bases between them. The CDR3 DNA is TGTGCCTGGGGGGGACAAATGAACACTGAAGCTTTCTTT. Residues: CAWGGQMNTEAFF.

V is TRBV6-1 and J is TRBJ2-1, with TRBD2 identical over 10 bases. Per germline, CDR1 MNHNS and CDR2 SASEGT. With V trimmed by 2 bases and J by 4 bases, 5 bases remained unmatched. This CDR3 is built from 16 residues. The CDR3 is CASSERIAGGYNEQFF. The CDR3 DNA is TGTGCCAGCAGTGAACGAATAGCGGGAGGTTACAATGAGCAGTTCTTC.

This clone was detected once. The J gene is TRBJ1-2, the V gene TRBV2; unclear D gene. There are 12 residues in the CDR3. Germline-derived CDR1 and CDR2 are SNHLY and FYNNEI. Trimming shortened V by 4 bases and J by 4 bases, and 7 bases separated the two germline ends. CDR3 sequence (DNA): TGTGCCAGCAGTGTAAGCGTCTATGGCTACACCTTC. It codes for CASSVSVYGYTF.

Here the CDR3 DNA reads TGTGCCAGCAGCCGGCAGGGCAATCAGCCCCAGCATTTT. The encoded protein is CASSRQGNQPQHF. The J gene is TRBJ1-5, the V gene TRBV14; D is unresolved. CDR3 length equals 13 residues. Germline V CDR1 and CDR2: SGHDN, FVKESK. V lost 4 bases to trimming and J lost 2 bases, with 6 bases between them.

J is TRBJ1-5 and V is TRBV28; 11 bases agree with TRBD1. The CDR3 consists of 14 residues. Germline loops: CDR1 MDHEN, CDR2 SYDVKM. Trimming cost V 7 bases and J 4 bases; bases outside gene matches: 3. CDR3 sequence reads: CASTGQGANQPQHF. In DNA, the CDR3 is TGTGCCAGCACAGGACAGGGGGCAAATCAGCCCCAGCATTTT.

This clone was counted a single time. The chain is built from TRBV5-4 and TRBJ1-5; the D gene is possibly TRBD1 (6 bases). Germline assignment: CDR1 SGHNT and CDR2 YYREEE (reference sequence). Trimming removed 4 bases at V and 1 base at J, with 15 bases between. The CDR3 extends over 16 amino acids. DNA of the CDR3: TGTGCCAGCAGCGAGACGCCAGGGGCCAGCAATCAGCCCCAGCATTTT. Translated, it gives CASSETPGASNQPQHF.

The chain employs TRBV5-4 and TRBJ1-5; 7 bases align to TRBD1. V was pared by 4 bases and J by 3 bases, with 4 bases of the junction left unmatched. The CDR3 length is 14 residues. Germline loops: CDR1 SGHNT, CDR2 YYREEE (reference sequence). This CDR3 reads CASSIQGFNQPQHF. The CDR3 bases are TGTGCCAGCAGCATACAGGGGTTCAATCAGCCCCAGCATTTT.

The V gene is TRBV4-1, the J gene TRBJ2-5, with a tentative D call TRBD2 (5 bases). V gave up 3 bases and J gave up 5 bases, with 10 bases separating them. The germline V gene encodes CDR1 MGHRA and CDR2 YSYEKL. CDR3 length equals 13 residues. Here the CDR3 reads CASSQGVGETQYF. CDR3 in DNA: TGCGCCAGCAGCCAGGGAGTCGGGGAGACCCAGTACTTC.

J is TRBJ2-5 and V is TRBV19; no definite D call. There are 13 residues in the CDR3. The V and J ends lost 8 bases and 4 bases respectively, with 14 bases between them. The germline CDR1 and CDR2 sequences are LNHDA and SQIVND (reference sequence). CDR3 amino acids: CASAIGQRETQYF. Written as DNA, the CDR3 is TGTGCCAGTGCTATAGGGCAACGAGAGACCCAGTACTTC.

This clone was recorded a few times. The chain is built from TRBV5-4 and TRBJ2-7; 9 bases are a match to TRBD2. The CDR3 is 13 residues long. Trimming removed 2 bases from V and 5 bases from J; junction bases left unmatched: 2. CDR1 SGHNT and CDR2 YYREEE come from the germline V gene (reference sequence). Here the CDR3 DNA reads TGTGCCAGCAGCTTTAGCGGGGGCAACGAGCAGTACTTC. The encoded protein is CASSFSGGNEQYF.

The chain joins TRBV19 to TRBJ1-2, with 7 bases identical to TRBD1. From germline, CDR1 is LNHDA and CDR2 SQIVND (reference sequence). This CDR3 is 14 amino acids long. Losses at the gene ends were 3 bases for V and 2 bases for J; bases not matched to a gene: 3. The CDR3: CASSMETGNYGYTF. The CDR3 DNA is TGTGCCAGTAGTATGGAGACAGGGAACTATGGCTACACCTTC.

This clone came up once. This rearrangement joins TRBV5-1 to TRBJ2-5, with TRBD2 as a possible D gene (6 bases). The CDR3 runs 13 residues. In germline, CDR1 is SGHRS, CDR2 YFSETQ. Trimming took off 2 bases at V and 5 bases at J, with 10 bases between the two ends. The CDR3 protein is CASSLWGRETQYF. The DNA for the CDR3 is TGCGCCAGCAGCTTATGGGGGAGGGAGACCCAGTACTTC.

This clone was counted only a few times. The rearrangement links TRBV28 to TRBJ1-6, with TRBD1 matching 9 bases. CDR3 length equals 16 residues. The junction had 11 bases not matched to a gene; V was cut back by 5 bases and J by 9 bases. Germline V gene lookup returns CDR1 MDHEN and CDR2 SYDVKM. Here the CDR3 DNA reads TGTGCCAGCAGTCCGACAGGGGGTTATTTTGGTTCACCCCTCCACTTT. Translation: CASSPTGGYFGSPLHF.

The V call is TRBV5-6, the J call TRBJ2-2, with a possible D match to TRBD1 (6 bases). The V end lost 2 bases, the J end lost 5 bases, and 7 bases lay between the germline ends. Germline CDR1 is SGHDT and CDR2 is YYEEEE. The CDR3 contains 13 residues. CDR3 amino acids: CASSFDRTGELFF. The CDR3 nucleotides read TGTGCCAGCAGCTTTGACAGGACCGGGGAGCTGTTTTTT.

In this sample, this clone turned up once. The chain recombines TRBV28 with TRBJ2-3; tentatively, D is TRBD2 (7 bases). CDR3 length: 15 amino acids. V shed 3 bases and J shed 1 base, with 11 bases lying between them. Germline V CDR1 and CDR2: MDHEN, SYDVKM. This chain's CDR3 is CASSLGGGRTDTQYF. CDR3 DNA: TGTGCCAGCAGTTTGGGGGGGGGCCGCACAGATACGCAGTATTTT.

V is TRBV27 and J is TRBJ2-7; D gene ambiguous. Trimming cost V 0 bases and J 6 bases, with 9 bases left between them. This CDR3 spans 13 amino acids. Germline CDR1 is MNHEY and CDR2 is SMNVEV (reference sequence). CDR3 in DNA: TGTGCCAGCAGTTTATCCCCTCTTGTCGAGCAGTACTTC. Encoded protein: CASSLSPLVEQYF.

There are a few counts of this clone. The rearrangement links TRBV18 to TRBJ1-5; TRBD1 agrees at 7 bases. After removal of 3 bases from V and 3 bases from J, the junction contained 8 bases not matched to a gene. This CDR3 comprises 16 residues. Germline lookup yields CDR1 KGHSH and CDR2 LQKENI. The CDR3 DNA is TGTGCCAGCTCACCCGACAGGGATGTATTCAATCAGCCCCAGCATTTT. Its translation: CASSPDRDVFNQPQHF.

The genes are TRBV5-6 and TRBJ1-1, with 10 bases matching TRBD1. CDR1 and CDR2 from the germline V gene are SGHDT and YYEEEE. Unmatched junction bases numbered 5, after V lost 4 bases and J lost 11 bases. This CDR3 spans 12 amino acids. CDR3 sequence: CASSRDRGSAFF. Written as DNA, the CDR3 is TGTGCCAGCAGCCGGGACAGGGGTTCGGCTTTCTTT.

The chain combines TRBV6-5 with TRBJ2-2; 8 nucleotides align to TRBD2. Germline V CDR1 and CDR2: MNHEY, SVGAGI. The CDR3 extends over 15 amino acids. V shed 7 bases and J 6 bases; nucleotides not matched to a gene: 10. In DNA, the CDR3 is TGTGCCAGCATCAACACTGGACTAGCAGCCGGGGAGCTGTTTTTT. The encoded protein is CASINTGLAAGELFF.

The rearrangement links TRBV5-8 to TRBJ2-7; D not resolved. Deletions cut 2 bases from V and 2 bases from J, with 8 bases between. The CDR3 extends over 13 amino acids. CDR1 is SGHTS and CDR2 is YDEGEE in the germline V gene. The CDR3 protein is CASSFSVAYEQYF. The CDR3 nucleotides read TGTGCCAGCAGCTTCAGTGTGGCCTACGAGCAGTACTTC.

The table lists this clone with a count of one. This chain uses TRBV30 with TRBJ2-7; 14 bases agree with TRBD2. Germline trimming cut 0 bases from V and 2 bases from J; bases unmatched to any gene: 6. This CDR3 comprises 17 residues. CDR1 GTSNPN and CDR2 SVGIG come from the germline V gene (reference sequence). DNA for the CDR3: TGTGCCTGGAGTGTAGGGACTAGCGGGAGAGGGACCTACGAGCAGTACTTC. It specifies CAWSVGTSGRGTYEQYF.

The CDR3: CASSPGIVGTYGYTF. The CDR3 coding sequence is TGTGCCAGTAGTCCGGGAATAGTTGGAACGTATGGCTACACCTTC. This sequence joins TRBV19 and TRBJ1-2; D not resolved. Per the germline V gene, CDR1 is LNHDA and CDR2 is SQIVND (reference sequence). The CDR3 is made up of 15 amino acids. Trimming cost V 5 bases and J 5 bases, with 18 bases left between them. Drawing the rest from reference TRBV19 and TRBJ1-2, the complete variable domain is DGGITQSPKYLFRKEGQNVTLSCEQNLNHDAMYWYRQDPGQGLRLIYYSQIVNDFQKGDIAEGYSVSREKKESFPLTVTSAQKNPTAFYLCASSPGIVGTYGYTFGSGTRLTVV.